The next 27 T cell receptor beta chains were all read from a single sample in a study of cytomegalovirus exposure and HLA in healthy donors (dated by TCRdb to 2016 to 2017). To prepare the library, the immunoSEQ multiplex PCR assay was applied. As stored in TCRdb, this immuneACCESS dataset retains in-frame rearrangements with V and J assigned. A fraction of the clones does not appear; measured against another copy, unresolved V genes explain less than half of the discrepancy, and the remainder lacks a known reason. Here the sample has 250,000 to 400,000 clones; about 85% occur a single time. In total, the top ten clones hold approximately 1.2% of the sample. The sample consisted of PBMCs. The receptors stem from a woman younger than 45 in good health and CMV-seropositive.

The chain recombines TRBV9 with TRBJ2-3, with D hard to call. Germline loops: CDR1 SGDLS, CDR2 YYNGEE. Trimming removed 0 bases at V and 6 bases at J, with 8 bases between. The CDR3 is 13 amino acids. CDR3 sequence (DNA): TGTGCCAGCAGCGTAGGTCTTTGGGATACGCAGTATTTT. It specifies CASSVGLWDTQYF. Together with reference TRBV9 and TRBJ2-3, the CDR3 gives the full variable domain: DSGVTQTPKHLITATGQRVTLRCSPRSGDLSVYWYQQSLDQGLQFLIQYYNGEERAKGNILERFSAQQFPDLHSELNLSSLELGDSALYFCASSVGLWDTQYFGPGTRLTVL.

A few counts support this clone. The rearrangement uses TRBV5-1 and TRBJ2-7, with a weak D call TRBD1 (6 bases). Trimming pared 4 bases from V and 3 bases from J, leaving 11 bases between. The germline V gene encodes CDR1 SGHRS and CDR2 YFSETQ. There are 13 residues in the CDR3. CDR3 DNA: TGCGCCAGCAGCCAACCGGGACACTACGAGCAGTACTTC. It yields the protein CASSQPGHYEQYF.

The chain carries TRBV30 and TRBJ2-7; D is perhaps TRBD2 (6 bases). This CDR3 has 12 residues. CDR1 GTSNPN and CDR2 SVGIG come from the germline V gene (reference sequence). Between the trimmed V and J ends, which lost 3 bases and 9 bases, there was a span of 15 bases. CDR3 residues: CAWSGGGVGQYF. CDR3 bases: TGTGCCTGGAGCGGGGGTGGCGTAGGGCAGTACTTC.

The gene calls are TRBV7-6 and TRBJ2-3; TRBD2 agrees at 10 bases. Germline CDR1 SGHVS, CDR2 FNYEAQ. CDR3 length: 16 residues. Losses at the gene ends were 5 bases for V and 4 bases for J; bases not matched to a gene: 9. In DNA form, the CDR3 reads TGTGCCAGCAGCCCGAGCGGGCTAGCGGGGGCAGATACGCAGTATTTT. Protein: CASSPSGLAGADTQYF.

The rearrangement uses TRBV6-4 and TRBJ1-1; TRBD1 matches 8 bases. There are 15 residues in the CDR3. The V gene's germline CDR1 is MRHNA and CDR2 SNTAGT. V dropped 6 bases and J dropped 2; count of bases not matched to a gene: 8. The CDR3 is CASRRDRGLNTEAFF. CDR3 sequence (DNA): TGTGCCAGCAGGCGTGACAGGGGCCTTAACACTGAAGCTTTCTTT.

The chain combines TRBV28 with TRBJ2-3, with TRBD1 identical over 8 bases. After removal of 6 bases from V and 5 bases from J, the junction contained 7 bases not matched to a gene. Germline V CDR1 and CDR2: MDHEN, SYDVKM. CDR3 length: 14 residues. Here the CDR3 reads CASSPGGAGDTQYF. The CDR3 nucleotides are TGTGCCAGCAGCCCAGGGGGCGCCGGAGATACGCAGTATTTT. The full variable domain, completed using reference TRBV28 and TRBJ2-3, is DVKVTQSSRYLVKRTGEKVFLECVQDMDHENMFWYRQDPGLGLRLIYFSYDVKMKEKGDIPEGYSVSREKKERFSLILESASTNQTSMYLCASSPGGAGDTQYFGPGTRLTVL.

The chain has TRBV7-8 and TRBJ2-5, with 9 positions matching TRBD2. Germline CDR1 SGHVS, CDR2 FQNEAQ. The CDR3 totals 16 residues. The V gene end was trimmed by 5 bases and the J gene end by 5 bases; junction bases not matched to a gene: 12. The CDR3 region has the DNA TGTGCCAGCAGCCCCCAAAGCGGGAGGCGGGGCGAGACCCAGTACTTC. This translates into CASSPQSGRRGETQYF.

The rearrangement links TRBV6-5 to TRBJ2-1; perhaps TRBD2 as D (6 bases). V lost 5 bases and J 12 bases, leaving 20 bases between the germline ends. The CDR3 spans 14 residues. CDR1 is MNHEY, CDR2 SVGAGI, per germline. CDR3 sequence reads: CASSPRTTSMRQFF. CDR3 sequence (DNA): TGTGCCAGCAGTCCCCGGACTACTTCAATGAGGCAGTTCTTC.

The CDR3 loop reads CASSLWGRLNTEAFF. In DNA, the CDR3 is TGTGCCAGCAGCTTGTGGGGGCGTCTGAACACTGAAGCTTTCTTT. This sequence joins TRBV5-6 and TRBJ1-1, with a possible D match to TRBD1 (6 bases). Deletions cut 1 base from V and 0 bases from J, with 10 bases between. The CDR3 contains 15 residues. The germline gives CDR1 SGHDT, CDR2 YYEEEE.

This clone has only one observation. This chain connects TRBV27 to TRBJ2-3; 10 positions agree with TRBD1. This CDR3 has 15 residues. The ends lost 4 bases at V and 8 bases at J; junction bases unmatched: 9. Germline CDR1 reads MNHEY; CDR2 reads SMNVEV (reference sequence). The DNA for the CDR3 is TGTGCCAGCAGTTATGGGACAGGGGCGATGGGTACGCAGTATTTT. Translated: CASSYGTGAMGTQYF.

The rearrangement uses TRBV13 and TRBJ2-2; 7 bases agree with TRBD1. This CDR3 contains 16 residues. Trimming cost V 2 bases and J 7 bases; bases outside gene matches: 10. The germline gives CDR1 PRHDT, CDR2 FYEKMQ (reference sequence). CDR3 in DNA: TGTGCCAGCAGCTTACCGGGACAGTTTTCACGCGGGGAGCTGTTTTTT. Its protein is CASSLPGQFSRGELFF.

The rearrangement joins TRBV4-3 to TRBJ1-4; perhaps TRBD1 as D (6 bases). Trimming removed 0 bases from V and 8 bases from J, with 13 bases in between. Germline V gene data show CDR1 as LGHNA and CDR2 as YSLEER. The CDR3 extends over 15 amino acids. CDR3 sequence reads: CASSQDTQGREKLFF. The CDR3 coding sequence is TGCGCCAGCAGCCAAGATACACAGGGACGGGAAAAACTGTTTTTT.

The chain recombines TRBV30 with TRBJ2-1, with 7 bases that match TRBD1. Germline CDR1 is GTSNPN and CDR2 is SVGIG (reference sequence). The ends lost 0 bases at V and 2 bases at J; junction bases unmatched: 7. The length of the CDR3 is 16 residues. The CDR3 DNA follows: TGTGCCTGGAGTGTAGCCCGACAGGGCACCTACAATGAGCAGTTCTTC. It codes for CAWSVARQGTYNEQFF.

The gene calls are TRBV27 and TRBJ2-1; D may correspond to TRBD1 or TRBD2 (5 bases each). V lost 3 bases to trimming and J lost 5 bases, with 8 bases between them. The CDR3 is 13 amino acids. Per the germline V gene, CDR1 is MNHEY and CDR2 is SMNVEV (reference sequence). CDR3 nucleotides: TGTGCCAGCAGTTTCGGGACGGACAATGAGCAGTTCTTC. Residues: CASSFGTDNEQFF.

The gene calls are TRBV5-1 and TRBJ1-2; the match to TRBD1 covers 7 bases. The CDR3 is 16 residues long. CDR1 is SGHRS and CDR2 is YFSETQ in the germline V gene. The ends lost 3 bases at V and 2 bases at J; junction bases unmatched: 10. Written as DNA, the CDR3 is TGCGCCAGCAGCTCGGTTAGACAGGGAGAGAACTATGGCTACACCTTC. This translates into CASSSVRQGENYGYTF.

The chain employs TRBV4-2 and TRBJ1-2; possibly TRBD1 for D (5 bases). CDR1 and CDR2 from the germline V gene are LGHNA and YNFKEQ. The CDR3 has 15 residues. Trimming pared 0 bases from V and 3 bases from J, leaving 11 bases between. CDR3 protein: CASSQDAGKDYGYTF. The CDR3 DNA reads as TGTGCCAGCAGCCAAGATGCAGGGAAGGACTATGGCTACACCTTC.

V gene TRBV19 combines with J gene TRBJ1-5; 7 positions match TRBD1. CDR1 LNHDA and CDR2 SQIVND come from the germline V gene (reference sequence). The length of the CDR3 is 15 residues. J gave up 4 bases and V 5 bases, and 8 bases lay outside the gene matches. In DNA, the CDR3 is TGTGCCAGTAGTTTTACAGGGGAGGGGAATCAGCCCCAGCATTTT. It yields the protein CASSFTGEGNQPQHF.

The chain's CDR3 is CASSDLAGVNEQFF. The CDR3 region has the DNA TGTGCCAGCAGTGACCTAGCGGGAGTCAATGAGCAGTTCTTC. V usage is TRBV2 and J usage is TRBJ2-1, with 10 bases identical to TRBD2. This CDR3 contains 14 residues. After removal of 3 bases from V and 6 bases from J, the junction contained 2 bases not matched to a gene. Germline loops: CDR1 SNHLY, CDR2 FYNNEI.

The V gene is TRBV30, the J gene TRBJ1-5; D is perhaps TRBD1 (6 bases). CDR1 is GTSNPN and CDR2 is SVGIG in the germline V gene (reference sequence). This CDR3 region has 15 residues. The V and J ends lost 0 bases and 6 bases respectively, with 15 bases between them. The CDR3: CAWSVPGRGSQPQHF. The DNA of the CDR3 is TGTGCCTGGAGTGTACCCGGGAGGGGGTCTCAGCCCCAGCATTTT.

The chain combines TRBV4-1 with TRBJ2-1; D may be TRBD1 (6 bases). This CDR3 is 14 amino acids long. Germline lookup yields CDR1 MGHRA and CDR2 YSYEKL. The germline V and J ends were trimmed by 3 bases and 6 bases, with 12 bases remaining between them. The DNA for the CDR3 is TGCGCCAGCAGCCATCAGGGGTTCGCCAATGAGCAGTTCTTC. Encoded protein: CASSHQGFANEQFF.

V usage is TRBV15 and J usage is TRBJ2-3, with D possibly TRBD1 on 6 matching bases. Trimming cost V 3 bases and J 3 bases, with 13 bases left between them. Germline V gene data show CDR1 as LNHNV and CDR2 as YYDKDF (reference sequence). The CDR3 covers 15 residues. CDR3 coding DNA: TGTGCCACCAGCAGCCCCGGTCAGGGGACAGATACGCAGTATTTT. Residues: CATSSPGQGTDTQYF.

The J gene is TRBJ2-2, the V gene TRBV5-1, with D possibly TRBD1 on 6 matching bases. The germline V and J ends were trimmed by 3 bases and 4 bases, with 10 bases remaining between them. The CDR3 sequence is 14 residues long. Germline V gives CDR1 SGHRS, CDR2 YFSETQ. The CDR3 loop is CASSYRVGTGELFF. In DNA, the CDR3 is TGCGCCAGCAGCTACAGGGTGGGCACCGGGGAGCTGTTTTTT. The whole variable domain, remainder taken from reference TRBV5-1 and TRBJ2-2, is KAGVTQTPRYLIKTRGQQVTLSCSPISGHRSVSWYQQTPGQGLQFLFEYFSETQRNKGNFPGRFSGRQFSNSRSEMNVSTLELGDSALYLCASSYRVGTGELFFGEGSRLTVL.

The chain recombines TRBV9 with TRBJ2-3; TRBD1 aligns across 8 bases. Germline CDR1 SGDLS, CDR2 YYNGEE. This CDR3 is 15 amino acids long. Germline trimming cut 8 bases from V and 1 base from J; bases unmatched to any gene: 9. In nucleotides, the CDR3 is TGTGCCAGTTCTCCACCGGGACAGGGCACAGATACGCAGTATTTT. Translating gives CASSPPGQGTDTQYF.

The V gene is TRBV4-3, the J gene TRBJ2-5, with 10 positions matching TRBD2. The CDR3 totals 17 residues. The ends lost 0 bases at V and 5 bases at J; junction bases unmatched: 9. The germline V gene encodes CDR1 LGHNA and CDR2 YSLEER. The CDR3 DNA follows: TGCGCCAGCAGCCAAGATGCTAGCGGGAGTGGTGGGGAGACCCAGTACTTC. It codes for CASSQDASGSGGETQYF.

This chain connects TRBV27 to TRBJ1-1, with D unresolved. V lost 3 bases and J lost 7, with 6 bases in between. This CDR3 comprises 11 residues. CDR1 and CDR2 from the germline V gene are MNHEY and SMNVEV (reference sequence). The CDR3 nucleotides read TGTGCCAGCAGTTTCGGGTTTGAAGCTTTCTTT. Its protein is CASSFGFEAFF.

This clone was counted many times. This chain connects TRBV7-2 to TRBJ2-5; no reliable D call. The V and J ends lost 5 bases and 4 bases respectively, with 8 bases between them. The CDR3 has 12 amino acids. Germline values: CDR1 SGHTA, CDR2 FQGNSA. The CDR3 nucleotides read TGTGCCAGCAGCGGTAGTGGAGAGACCCAGTACTTC. Translated: CASSGSGETQYF.

Regarding this clone: Other nucleotide sequences from this sample produce the same CDR3. This chain connects TRBV28 to TRBJ1-5, with unresolved D. The germline V gene encodes CDR1 MDHEN and CDR2 SYDVKM. This CDR3 is 11 amino acids long. Trimming took off 2 bases at V and 6 bases at J, with 2 bases between the two ends. CDR3 DNA sequence: TGTGCCAGCAGTTTAAGTCAGCCCCAGCATTTT. Its protein product is CASSLSQPQHF.